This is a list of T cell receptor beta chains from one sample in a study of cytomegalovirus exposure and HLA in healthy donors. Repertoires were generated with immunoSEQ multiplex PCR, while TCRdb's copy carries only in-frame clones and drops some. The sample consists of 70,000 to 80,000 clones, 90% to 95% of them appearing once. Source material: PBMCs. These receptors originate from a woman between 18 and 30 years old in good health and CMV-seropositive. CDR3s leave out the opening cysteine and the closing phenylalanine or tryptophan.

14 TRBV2 ASGTSGGAWYNEQF
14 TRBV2 ASSEEWGDLNTEAF
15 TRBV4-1 ASSQTSGGRLTDTQY
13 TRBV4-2 ASSQGVGDYNEQF
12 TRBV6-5 ASSLYNSGNTIY
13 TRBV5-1 ASRVQGSTNEKLF
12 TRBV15 ATSRDRSSYEQY
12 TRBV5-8 ASSLTGTIFEQY
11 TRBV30 AWSLRQGPEAF
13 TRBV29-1 SVESLGQTNTEAF
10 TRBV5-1 ASSGGQETQY
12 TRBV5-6 ASSFNGRGEKLF
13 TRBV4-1 ASSQDGGAQETQY
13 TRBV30 AWSPTSVYYNEQF
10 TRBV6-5 ASKTGREKLF
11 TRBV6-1 ASSDPGWPEAF
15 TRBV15 ATSRDLGQGAVEKLF
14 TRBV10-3 AISDFDRGSNQPQH
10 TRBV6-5 ASSYSRYEQY
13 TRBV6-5 ASSGRSGGYNEQF
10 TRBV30 ACTGSGETQY
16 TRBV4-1 ASSQSGGLRATNEKLF
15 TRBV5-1 ASSLEGVLAGANVLT
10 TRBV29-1 SVGELGQPQH
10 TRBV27 ASSLPGTEAF
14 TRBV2 ASSVQRELYYNEQF
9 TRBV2 ASSALETQY
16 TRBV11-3 ASSFSYGSGGATGELF
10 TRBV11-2 ASSSYTDTQY
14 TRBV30 AWSPRTGGSYNEQF
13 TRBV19 ASSGQVSYNSPLH
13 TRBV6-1 ASLGRGNSYNEQF
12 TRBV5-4 ASSLRFSTDTQY
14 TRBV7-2 ASSFPEAADTYEQY
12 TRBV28 ASSFGYRNTEAF
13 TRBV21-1 ASSRGTGDSYEQY
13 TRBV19 ASSINGQGWETQY
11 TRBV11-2 ASIRDRENEQF
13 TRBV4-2 ASSQDATGGSPLH
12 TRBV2 ASSLTGVDQPQH
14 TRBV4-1 ASSQETGVNTGELF
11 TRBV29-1 SGGGGDHYEQY
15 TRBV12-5 ASGGAPRTGMMNEQY
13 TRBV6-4 ASSDLAGLQNEQF
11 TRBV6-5 ASSYYAAYGYT
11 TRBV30 AWSEDRATEAF
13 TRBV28 ASSLGGLQNSPLH
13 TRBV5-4 ASSLGTSGQETQY
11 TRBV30 AWPSSSGNTIY
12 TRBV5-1 ASSPLGANEKLF
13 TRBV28 ASSDRGQGNTEAF
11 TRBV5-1 ASSLRGLETQY
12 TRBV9 ASSGEGSTGELF
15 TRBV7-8 ASTGTGALATNEKLF
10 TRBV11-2 ATSPLGAGQY
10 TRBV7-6 ASSQGNTEAF
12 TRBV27 ASSPGQTNEKLF
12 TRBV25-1 ASTQDRNTGELF
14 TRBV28 ASSLAGQGRPNEQF